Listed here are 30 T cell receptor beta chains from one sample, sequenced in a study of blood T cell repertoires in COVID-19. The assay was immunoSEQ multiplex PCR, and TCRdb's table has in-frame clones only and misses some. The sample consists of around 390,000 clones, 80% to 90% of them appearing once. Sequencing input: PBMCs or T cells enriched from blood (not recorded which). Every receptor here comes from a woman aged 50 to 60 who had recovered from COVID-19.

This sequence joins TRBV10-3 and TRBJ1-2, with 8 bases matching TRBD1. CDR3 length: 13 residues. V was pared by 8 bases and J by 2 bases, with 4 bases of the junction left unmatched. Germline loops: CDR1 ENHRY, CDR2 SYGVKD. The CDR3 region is CAIGQGTNYGYTF. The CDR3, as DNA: TGTGCCATCGGACAGGGAACGAACTATGGCTACACCTTC.

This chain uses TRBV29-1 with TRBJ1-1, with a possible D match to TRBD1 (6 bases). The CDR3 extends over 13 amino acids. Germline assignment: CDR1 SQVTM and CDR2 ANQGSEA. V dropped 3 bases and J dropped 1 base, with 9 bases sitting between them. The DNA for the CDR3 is TGCAGCGTTGATGTACAGGGGAACACTGAAGCTTTCTTT. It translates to CSVDVQGNTEAFF.

In DNA form, the CDR3 reads TGTGCCAGCAGCGTGACCGGGACAGGGACCTCTGGAAACACCATATATTTT. Its translation is CASSVTGTGTSGNTIYF. This chain links TRBV9 with TRBJ1-3; 9 nucleotides agree with TRBD1. The CDR3 is 17 residues long. Trimming removed 2 bases from V and 0 bases from J; junction bases left unmatched: 6. Germline CDR1 and CDR2: SGDLS and YYNGEE.

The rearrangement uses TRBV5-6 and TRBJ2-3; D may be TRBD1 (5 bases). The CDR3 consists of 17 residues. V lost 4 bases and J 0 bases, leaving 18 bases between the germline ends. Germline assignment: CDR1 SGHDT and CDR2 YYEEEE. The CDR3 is CASSAVGAPPSTDTQYF. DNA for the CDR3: TGTGCCAGCAGCGCTGTTGGGGCACCTCCTAGCACAGATACGCAGTATTTT.

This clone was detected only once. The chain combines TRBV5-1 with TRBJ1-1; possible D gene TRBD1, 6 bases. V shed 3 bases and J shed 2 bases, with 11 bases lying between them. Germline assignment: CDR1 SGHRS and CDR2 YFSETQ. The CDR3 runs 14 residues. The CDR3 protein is CASSSGRGNTEAFF. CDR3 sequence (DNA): TGCGCCAGCAGCTCGGGCAGGGGAAACACTGAAGCTTTCTTT.

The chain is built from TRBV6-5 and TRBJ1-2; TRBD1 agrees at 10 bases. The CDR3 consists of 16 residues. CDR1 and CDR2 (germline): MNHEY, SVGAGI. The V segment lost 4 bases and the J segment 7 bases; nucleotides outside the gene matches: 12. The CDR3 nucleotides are TGTGCCAGCAGTTTCCACCCGGGACAGGGGCCGTTTGGCTACACCTTC. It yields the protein CASSFHPGQGPFGYTF.

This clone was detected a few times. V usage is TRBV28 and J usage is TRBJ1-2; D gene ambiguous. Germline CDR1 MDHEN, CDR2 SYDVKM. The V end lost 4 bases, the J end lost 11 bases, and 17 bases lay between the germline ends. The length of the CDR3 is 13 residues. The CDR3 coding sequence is TGTGCCAGCAGTTCCCTAAAGCGGGCGGCGTACACCTTC. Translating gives CASSSLKRAAYTF.

CDR3 DNA sequence: TGCGCCAGCAGCCCGGGGGGGTATTACGAGCAGTACTTC. Its translation is CASSPGGYYEQYF. The chain uses TRBV5-1 and TRBJ2-7; 8 bases are a match to TRBD2. Germline V gene lookup returns CDR1 SGHRS and CDR2 YFSETQ. J lost 4 bases, V lost 4 bases, and 4 bases had no gene match. The CDR3 has 13 residues. The full variable domain, in which reference TRBV5-1 and TRBJ2-7 provide the parts outside the CDR3, is KAGVTQTPRYLIKTRGQQVTLSCSPISGHRSVSWYQQTPGQGLQFLFEYFSETQRNKGNFPGRFSGRQFSNSRSEMNVSTLELGDSALYLCASSPGGYYEQYFGPGTRLTVT.

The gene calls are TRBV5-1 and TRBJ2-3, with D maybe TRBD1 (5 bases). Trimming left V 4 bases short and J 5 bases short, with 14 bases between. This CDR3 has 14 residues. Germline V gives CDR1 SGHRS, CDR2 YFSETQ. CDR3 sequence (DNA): TGCGCCAGCAGCCCCAGGACAAGTGGAGATACGCAGTATTTT. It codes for CASSPRTSGDTQYF.

The CDR3 here is CASISMTDEAFF. CDR3 DNA sequence: TGTGCCAGCATTTCTATGACAGACGAAGCTTTCTTT. The chain uses TRBV27 and TRBJ1-1; D is perhaps TRBD1 (5 bases). Trimming left V 7 bases short and J 8 bases short, with 14 bases between. The CDR3 consists of 12 residues. The germline V gene encodes CDR1 MNHEY and CDR2 SMNVEV (reference sequence).

CDR3: CSVEEWGLAPRSYNEQFF. Written as DNA, the CDR3 is TGCAGCGTTGAAGAATGGGGACTAGCCCCGCGCTCCTACAATGAGCAGTTCTTC. The chain combines TRBV29-1 with TRBJ2-1, with 9 nucleotides matching TRBD2. With V trimmed by 0 bases and J by 0 bases, 9 bases remained unmatched. The length of the CDR3 is 18 residues. Germline V lookup: CDR1 SQVTM, CDR2 ANQGSEA.

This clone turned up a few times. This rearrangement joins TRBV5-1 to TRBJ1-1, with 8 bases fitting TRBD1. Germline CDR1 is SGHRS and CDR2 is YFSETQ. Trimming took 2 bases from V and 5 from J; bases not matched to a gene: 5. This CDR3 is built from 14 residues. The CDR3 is CASSFGQGRTEAFF. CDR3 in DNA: TGCGCCAGCAGCTTCGGACAGGGTCGGACTGAAGCTTTCTTT.

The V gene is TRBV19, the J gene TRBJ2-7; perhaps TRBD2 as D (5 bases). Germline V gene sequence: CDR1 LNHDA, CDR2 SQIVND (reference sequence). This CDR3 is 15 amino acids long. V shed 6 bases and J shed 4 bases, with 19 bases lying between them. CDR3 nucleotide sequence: TGTGCCAGTAGCCCCACTCGGACGGGATATTACGAGCAGTACTTC. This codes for CASSPTRTGYYEQYF.

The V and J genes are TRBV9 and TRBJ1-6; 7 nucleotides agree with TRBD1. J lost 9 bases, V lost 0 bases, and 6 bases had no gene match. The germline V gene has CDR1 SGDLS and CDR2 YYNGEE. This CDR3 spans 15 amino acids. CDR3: CASSVAATGSSPLHF. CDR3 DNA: TGTGCCAGCAGCGTAGCTGCGACAGGGAGTTCACCCCTCCACTTT.

CDR3 in amino acids: CASSSTGTSNNEQFF. CDR3 nucleotides: TGCGCCAGCAGCTCCACCGGGACTAGTAACAATGAGCAGTTCTTC. The chain joins TRBV5-1 to TRBJ2-1; 8 positions match TRBD2. Germline assignment: CDR1 SGHRS and CDR2 YFSETQ. The V segment lost 3 bases and the J segment 5 bases; nucleotides outside the gene matches: 7. The CDR3 loop spans 15 amino acids.

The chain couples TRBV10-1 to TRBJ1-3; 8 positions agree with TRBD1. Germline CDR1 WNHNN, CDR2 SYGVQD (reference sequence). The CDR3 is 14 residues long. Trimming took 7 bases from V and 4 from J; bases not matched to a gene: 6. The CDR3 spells CASIRTGLGNTIYF. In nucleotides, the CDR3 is TGCGCCAGCATCAGGACAGGGTTAGGAAACACCATATATTTT.

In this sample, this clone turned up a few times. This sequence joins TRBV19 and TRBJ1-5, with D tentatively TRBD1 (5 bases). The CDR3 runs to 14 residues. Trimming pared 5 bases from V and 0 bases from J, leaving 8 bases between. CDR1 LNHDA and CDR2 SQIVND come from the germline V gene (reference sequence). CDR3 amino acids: CASSSRVSNQPQHF. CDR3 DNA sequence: TGTGCCAGTAGTTCCAGGGTTAGCAATCAGCCCCAGCATTTT.

CDR3 loop: CASSQETGGSEKLFF. The CDR3 nucleotides are TGTGCCAGCAGCCAAGAGACAGGGGGCTCTGAAAAACTGTTTTTT. The chain recombines TRBV3-1 (or the pseudogene TRBV3-2) with TRBJ1-4, with 10 positions matching TRBD1. V shed 0 bases, J shed 7 bases, and the junction held 2 bases outside the gene matches. CDR1 is LGHDT, CDR2 YNNKEL, per germline (reference sequence). CDR3 length: 15 amino acids.

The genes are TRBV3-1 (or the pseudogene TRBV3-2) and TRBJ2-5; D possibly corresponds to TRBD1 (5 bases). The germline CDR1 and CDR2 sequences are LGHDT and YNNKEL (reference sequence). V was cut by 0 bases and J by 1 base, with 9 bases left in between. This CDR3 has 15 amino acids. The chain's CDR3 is CASSQDVTAQETQYF. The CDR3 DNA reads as TGTGCCAGCAGCCAAGATGTGACAGCCCAAGAGACCCAGTACTTC.

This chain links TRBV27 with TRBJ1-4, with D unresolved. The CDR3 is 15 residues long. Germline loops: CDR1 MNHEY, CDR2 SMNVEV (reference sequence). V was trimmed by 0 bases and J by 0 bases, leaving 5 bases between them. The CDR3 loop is CASSLSSTTNEKLFF. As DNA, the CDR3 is TGTGCCAGCAGTTTATCATCCACAACTAATGAAAAACTGTTTTTT.

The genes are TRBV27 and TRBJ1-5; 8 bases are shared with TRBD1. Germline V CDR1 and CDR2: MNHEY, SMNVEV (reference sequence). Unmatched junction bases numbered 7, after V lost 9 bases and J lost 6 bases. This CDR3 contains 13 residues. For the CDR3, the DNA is TGTGCCAGTGCAGGGGGCTTCGGTCAGCCCCAGCATTTT. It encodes CASAGGFGQPQHF.

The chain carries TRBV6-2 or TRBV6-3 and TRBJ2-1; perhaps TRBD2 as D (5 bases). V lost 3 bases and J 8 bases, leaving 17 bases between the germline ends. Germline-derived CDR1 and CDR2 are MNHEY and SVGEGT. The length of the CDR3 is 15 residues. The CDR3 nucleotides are TGTGCCAGCAGTTATGGTCAGTCGTTTAGCGATGAGCAGTTCTTC. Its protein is CASSYGQSFSDEQFF.

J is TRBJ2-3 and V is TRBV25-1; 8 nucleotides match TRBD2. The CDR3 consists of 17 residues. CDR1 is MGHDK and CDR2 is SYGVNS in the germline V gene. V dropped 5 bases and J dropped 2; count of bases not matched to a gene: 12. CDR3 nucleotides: TGTGCCAGCAGTAACTCGCGGGGGGCCGCGATCACAGATACGCAGTATTTT. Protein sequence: CASSNSRGAAITDTQYF.

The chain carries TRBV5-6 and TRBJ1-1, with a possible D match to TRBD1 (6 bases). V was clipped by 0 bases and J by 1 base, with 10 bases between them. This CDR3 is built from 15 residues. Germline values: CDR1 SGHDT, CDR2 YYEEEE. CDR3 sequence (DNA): TGTGCCAGCAGCTTGGCTGGGACACCGAACACTGAAGCTTTCTTT. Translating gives CASSLAGTPNTEAFF.

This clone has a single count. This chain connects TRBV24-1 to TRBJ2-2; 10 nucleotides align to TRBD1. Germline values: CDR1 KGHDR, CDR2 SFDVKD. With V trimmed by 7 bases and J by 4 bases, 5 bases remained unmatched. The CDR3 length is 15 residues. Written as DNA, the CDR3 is TGTGCCACCAGGGGGACAGGGGACGGCACCGGGGAGCTGTTTTTT. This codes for CATRGTGDGTGELFF.

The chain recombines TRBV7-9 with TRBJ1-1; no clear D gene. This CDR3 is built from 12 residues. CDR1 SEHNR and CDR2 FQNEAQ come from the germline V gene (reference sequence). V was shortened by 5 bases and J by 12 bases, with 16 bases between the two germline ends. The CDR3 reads CASSPLARLPFF. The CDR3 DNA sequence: TGTGCCAGCAGCCCTCTCGCCAGGTTACCTTTCTTT.

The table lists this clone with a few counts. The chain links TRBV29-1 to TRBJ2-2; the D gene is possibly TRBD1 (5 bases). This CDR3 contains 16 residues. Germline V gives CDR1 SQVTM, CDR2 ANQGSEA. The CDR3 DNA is TGCAGTGCTTTCGCCGAGGACATAGCCAACACCGGGGAGCTGTTTTTT. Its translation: CSAFAEDIANTGELFF.

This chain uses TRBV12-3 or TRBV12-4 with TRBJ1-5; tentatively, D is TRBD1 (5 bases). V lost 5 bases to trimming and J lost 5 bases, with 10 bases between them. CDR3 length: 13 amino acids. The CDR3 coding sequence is TGTGCCAGCAGTCAGGGTTTTCATCAGCCCCAGCATTTT. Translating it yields CASSQGFHQPQHF.

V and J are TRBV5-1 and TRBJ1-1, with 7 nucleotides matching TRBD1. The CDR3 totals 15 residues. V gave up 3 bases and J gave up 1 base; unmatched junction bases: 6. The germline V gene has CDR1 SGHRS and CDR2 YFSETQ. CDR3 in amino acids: CASSYVTGSNTEAFF. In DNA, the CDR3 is TGCGCCAGCAGCTACGTGACAGGGTCGAACACTGAAGCTTTCTTT.

The CDR3 DNA is TGTGCCAGCTCACCAGGGAGTACCACTGAAGCTTTCTTT. It yields the protein CASSPGSTTEAFF. The rearrangement links TRBV18 to TRBJ1-1, with D uncertain. The CDR3 spans 13 residues. V dropped 2 bases and J dropped 4 bases, with 8 bases sitting between them. Germline values: CDR1 KGHSH, CDR2 LQKENI.